Detailed here is one TCR beta chain. No antigen is known for it. The record has no base qualities; no much larger clone is one base away. The reads were generated on an Illumina HiSeq 2500. Quantitative 5'-RACE with molecular barcodes was used to prepare TCR beta libraries. Concerning the study's data processing: A new computational method, built on a probabilistic model of VDJ rearrangement, was used to identify disease-linked TCR variants. Clones were called with MiXCR by TCRdb after fastp trimmed the public reads at Q25, and only in-frame beta chains were retained. Duplicate CDR3 protein sequences are folded into a single record with the most common DNA and genes. TCRdb's processing, not the study's, gives the V and J calls here. The sample has roughly 490,000 distinct CDR3 sequences on record, about 5% of them singletons. The top ten constitute around 3.4% of the sample. These data originate in a study of CD8 T cells in ankylosing spondylitis (dated by TCRdb to about 2017). About the investigation overall: To find TCR variants linked to disease, the study profiled T cell receptor beta repertoires in ankylosing spondylitis patients and healthy donors. Peripheral blood was sampled, and synovial fluid was additionally collected from ankylosing spondylitis patients. The full study cohort comprised roughly 24 ankylosing spondylitis patients and over 95 healthy donors.

Broad study findings and their caveats: Significant enrichment of the disease-linked clones was reported in matched synovial fluid samples from ankylosing spondylitis patients. Some motif variants had previously been reported in the synovial fluid and blood of reactive arthritis patients, which suggests shared mechanisms of disease initiation. The disease-linked clones showed a CD8+ phenotype and occurred at relatively low frequencies in peripheral blood. A TCR beta motif of roughly 8 highly homologous amino acid variants appeared characteristic of blood from ankylosing spondylitis patients.

The specimen was blood, either unsorted or a sorted T cell fraction (not recorded which). This sequence was found in a male donor with ankylosing spondylitis.

This receptor carries the CDR3 CASSLRLAVGWFEQYF. The DNA sequence is as follows: TGTGCCAGCAGCTTGAGACTAGCGGTGGGGTGGTTTGAGCAGTACTTC. The sequence links TRBV11-2 to TRBJ2-7; 9 central nucleotides agree with TRBD2. V ends up 3 bases short and J 7 bases short, with an unmatched junction base count of 13. From the cysteine through the phenylalanine, the CDR3 covers 16 amino acids. Kept here is only the CDR3 DNA, which spans 48 bases and is read in frame from base 1. From the germline V gene, CDR1 is SGHAT and CDR2 is FQNNGV.